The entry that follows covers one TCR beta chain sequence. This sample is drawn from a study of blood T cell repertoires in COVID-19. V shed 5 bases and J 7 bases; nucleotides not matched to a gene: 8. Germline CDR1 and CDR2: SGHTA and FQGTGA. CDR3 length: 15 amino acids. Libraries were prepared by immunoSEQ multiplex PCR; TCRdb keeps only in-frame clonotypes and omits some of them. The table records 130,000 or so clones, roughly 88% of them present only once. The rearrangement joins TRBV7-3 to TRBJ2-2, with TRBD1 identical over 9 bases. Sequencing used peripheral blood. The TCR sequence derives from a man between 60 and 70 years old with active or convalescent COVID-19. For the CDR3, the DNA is TGTGCCAGCAGCCCCGGGACAGGGCTCAGCGGGGAGCTGTTTTTT. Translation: CASSPGTGLSGELFF.